This TCR beta chain came from a study of T cells in Graves' hyperthyroidism and ophthalmopathy. This clonotype was counted many times. TCR beta CDR3 regions were amplified from RNA transcripts. TCR CDR3 underwent first-round RT-PCR with the HTBI primer set. TCRdb analysed the multiplex PCR reads with MiXCR anew, one entry per CDR3 protein. The sample lists approximately 600,000 distinct CDR3 sequences, 13% to 15% occurring once. The CDR3 loop spans 17 amino acids. V was cut by 2 bases and J by 4 bases, with 18 bases left in between. The receptor comes from a woman in her late teens or twenties with Graves' ophthalmopathy. Sequenced material: blood. This chain uses TRBV12-3 or TRBV12-4 with TRBJ1-5; D ambiguous. Written as DNA, the CDR3 is TGTGCCAGCAGTTTATTCGATCGGCCCAGGAGGAATCAGCCCCAGCATTTT. Its protein is CASSLFDRPRRNQPQHF.